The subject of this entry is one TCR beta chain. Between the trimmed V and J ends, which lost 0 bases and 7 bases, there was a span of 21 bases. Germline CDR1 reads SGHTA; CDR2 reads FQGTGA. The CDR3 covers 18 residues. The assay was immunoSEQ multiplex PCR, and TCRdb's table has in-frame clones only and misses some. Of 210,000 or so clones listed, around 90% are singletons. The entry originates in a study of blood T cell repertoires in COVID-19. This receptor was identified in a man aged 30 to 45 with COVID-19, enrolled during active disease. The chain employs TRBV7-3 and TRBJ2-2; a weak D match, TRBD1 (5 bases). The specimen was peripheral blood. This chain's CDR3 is CASSLTSTGPLKSGELFF. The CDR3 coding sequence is TGTGCCAGCAGCTTAACGTCTACAGGTCCCCTAAAAAGCGGGGAGCTGTTTTTT.